The source of this T cell receptor beta chain is a study of cytomegalovirus exposure and HLA in healthy donors (dated by TCRdb to between 2016 and 2019). Regarding the complete study: In an earlier analysis of some 550 of the donors, 250 to 350 Gb of sequence data and roughly 100 million unique TCR beta sequences from about 180 million T cells were reported. In the later analysis, no new phenotypic data were used to find candidate immune exposures; instead, reliance was placed on TCR beta sequences and their occurrence across donors. Among some 400 genotyped donors of the cohort, an average of about 240,000 unique TCR beta nucleotide sequences was sequenced per donor, of which approximately 19% were non-productive. Roughly 300 gigabases of sequencing data and around 80 million unique TCR sequences made up an early release that covered fewer than 650 HLA-typed donors. A separate validation cohort of 100 to 150 different subjects was used in addition to the approximately 640-subject first cohort. A later genetic analysis used genome-wide SNP genotypes for about 55% of the 666 donors, treating that subset as a discovery cohort. Because of strong linkage in the cohort, four or five DR-DQ haplotypes were treated as single units for association and clustering. High-throughput TCR immunosequencing, statistical association of individual TCRs with disease status, and machine learning were combined to predict cytomegalovirus infection status. The number of donors typed differed by locus, with about 629-640 for A, B, C, DRB1 and DQB1, roughly 520 for DQA1, about 610 for DPA1, and some 450 for DPB1. The T cell repertoires of 700 or so subjects were profiled by immunosequencing and related to cytomegalovirus serostatus. The study aimed to test whether signatures of past pathogen exposure could be identified by cataloging public T cell receptors. Class I and class II HLA loci were covered by the typing at four-digit resolution. All discovery cohort repertoires had been generated on a single sequencing platform. Alongside the repertoire data, information on donor age, sex, ethnicity and CMV serostatus was compiled. An earlier analysis of approximately 640 of the donors applied high-throughput TCR beta sequencing to assess whether each TCR beta V gene segment acted as functional or pseudogenic. The genetic ancestry cluster associated with self-reported Caucasian donors included about 84% of the approximately 410 genotyped donors. In a later analysis, previously published TCR beta repertoires from 600 to 850 donors were re-analyzed and high-resolution HLA genotyping was added so that TCR occurrence patterns could be studied.

Taken from cysteine to phenylalanine, the CDR3 has 15 residues. Left in the record is the CDR3 DNA by itself, 45 bases read in frame from the first base. The junction shows trimming of 2 bases on V and 5 bases on J, and the gene matches do not reach 5 bases of it. CDR1 MNHEY and CDR2 SMNVEV are derived from the germline V gene (reference sequence). In total, roughly 670 healthy bone marrow donors made up the cohort. Cohort members were all nominally healthy when sampled, although unrecorded immune exposures were likely present. The donor tested CMV seropositive and was one of the 289 seropositive cohort members. Each donor provided a peripheral blood sample, and peripheral blood mononuclear cells were used for TCR beta sequencing. Genomic DNA was extracted from the blood cell samples with the Qiagen DNeasy Blood Extraction Kit. Comment on this clone: Its recognized antigen is unknown. The input lacks base qualities; no much larger clone sits a single base away.

The study at large found these results: Some IMGT-functional V segments, including TRBV6-2 and TRBV6-3, could not be told apart with the 87-base-pair reads, so those segments were excluded. The classifier was reported to diagnose cytomegalovirus status with high specificity and sensitivity in both the original cohort and the validation cohort. Several of the top co-occurrence clusters appeared to be linked to parvovirus B19, influenza, CMV and Epstein-Barr virus, according to a later analysis. V-gene and J-gene trimming of TCR beta chains was associated with a missense DCLRE1C variant in a later genetic analysis, and the association was replicated in an independent cohort. This cohort had only TCR beta chains sequenced, and the lack of alpha or paired-chain data limited which features could be detected. Most TCR sequences were observed very rarely across donors, whereas some public TCRs were present in many individuals. The study gave a list of 150 to 200 TCR beta chains associated with cytomegalovirus. Compared with equally common non-associated chains, HLA-associated TCR beta chains in a later analysis were more clonally expanded and had lower generation probabilities. A further reported finding was that TCR beta sequences accurately predicted the HLA-A and HLA-B alleles for most subjects in the first cohort. Correlated functional status among segregating V segments might be attributable to linkage disequilibrium, but an unknown experimental factor could not be ruled out. A few of the identified cytomegalovirus-associated TCR beta chains were confirmed in vitro to be specific for cytomegalovirus antigens. In a later analysis, the rate of TCR association differed among HLA loci, with DRB1 alleles having the most associated TCRs and HLA-C alleles having the fewest. CMV serostatus was the only immune exposure information available for the cohort. It was suggested by the authors that the approach could potentially be generalized to other disease states and immunological phenotypes. Because HLA typing was unavailable for some donors at each locus, only the typed subset was used in association tests. The presence/absence analyses assumed that sequencing depth was roughly uniform across donors, and that assumption may not be true. Strong co-occurrence of HLA alleles, especially DR and DQ, made assigning TCR associations to individual alleles difficult. According to a later genetic analysis, donors in an Asian-associated ancestry cluster had fewer N-insertions in productive TCRs than the approximately 650-donor mean. A later analysis associated 15,000 to 20,000 TCR beta sequences with specific HLA alleles at a false discovery rate of 0.05. A later analysis found that most CMV-associated TCR beta chains appeared HLA-restricted, with HLA associations seemingly driven largely by CMV exposure. In an earlier analysis of fewer than 700 of the donors, most TCR beta V segments appeared in productive rearrangements about 87% or about 30% of the time, broadly matching IMGT annotations. A cluster of highly shared sequence variants was judged likely to represent a technical artifact of the sequencing pipeline. Because counts were too low, more than 15 rarely observed V segments, including chromosome 9 orphons, were excluded from the earlier analysis of 587 of the donors.

The library was produced with the immunoSEQ multiplex PCR assay. A mixture of 60 forward primers for TCR Vbeta segments and 13 reverse primers for TCR Jbeta segments was used in the multiplex PCR. A multiplex PCR assay on genomic DNA amplified the CDR3 region of rearranged TCR beta genes. Amplified TCR beta libraries were sequenced as 87-base-pair reads on the Illumina HiSeq System. The paper's data handling went like this. In a later analysis, tens of millions of unique TCR beta chains were counted across the 500 to 850 repertoires, and roughly 11 million of these chains were shared by at least two donors. Raw reads were error-corrected and collapsed into unique sequences by a nearest-neighbor algorithm in which closely related sequences were merged to remove PCR and sequencing errors. To assign V, D and J gene segments, CDR3 sequences were aligned to IMGT reference sequences. For a sequence to be retained, at least a six-nucleotide match to both a V gene segment and a J gene segment was required. Rearrangements were called productive when the CDR3 lacked stop codons and stayed in frame with V and J; all others were non-productive. Following IMGT convention, CDR3 was defined as the stretch from the second conserved V-encoded cysteine to the conserved J-encoded phenylalanine. Sequences without an unambiguous match to a single V gene segment were excluded from the earlier analysis of 450 to 750 of the donors. An earlier analysis of around 600 of the donors classified V segments as functional when productive rearrangements were above 56.7% and as segregating when the standard deviation between donors was above 5%. A statistical classification framework was developed to diagnose cytomegalovirus status using the catalog of TCR beta chain sequences. A later analysis assigned V and J genes by comparing TCR nucleotide sequences with IMGT/GENE-DB human TR gene sequences. A later analysis assigned CDR3 sequences and most-parsimonious VDJ recombination scenarios with the TCRdist pipeline. In a later analysis, each TCR beta chain was defined by its CDR3 amino acid sequence together with its V-gene family, and reads lacking a unique V-gene family were excluded. To address suspected cross-contamination and a sequencing artifact, a later analysis removed over 500 highly shared, low-generation-probability nucleotide sequences. A later analysis calculated a clonal expansion index for each public chain from normalized within-repertoire ranks of inferred template counts. Generation probabilities in a later analysis came from a VDJ recombination model fitted to out-of-frame rearrangements, and those results were checked against IGoR. In a later analysis, TCR-TCR, TCR-HLA and TCR-CMV co-occurrence was scored with hypergeometric tests, and a repertoire-size bias correction was applied to TCR pairs. A later analysis estimated false discovery rates by permuting HLA or CMV assignments 20 times. In a later analysis, co-occurring TCRs were grouped using DBSCAN, with TCRdist sequence similarity added in when clustering inside HLA-allele-positive subsets. For co-occurrence clustering, repertoires with fewer than 30,000 or more than 120,000 public chains were excluded, along with about five repertoires with anomalous nucleotide sharing. In its TCRdb copy, this immuneACCESS table keeps in-frame sequences only and misses some clones. Where compared with another copy, unresolved V genes explain less than half of these, and the others have no known cause. D and trimming come from the DNA, and the V and J calls and clone size come from that table. The sample table shows more than 85,000 clones, and roughly 80% are seen once. The top ten constitute more than 6% of the sample.

Sequencing used PBMCs. This sequence was found in a woman between 45 and 65 years old in good health and CMV-seropositive. The V and J genes are TRBV27 and TRBJ2-5, and 10 bases in between align with TRBD2. The encoded CDR3 is CASSLERGGSETQYF. At the DNA level, the sequence is TGTGCCAGCAGTTTAGAGCGGGGGGGCAGTGAGACCCAGTACTTC.